This TCR beta chain is from a study of cytomegalovirus exposure and HLA in healthy donors. Study information: The same platform as the approximately 670 first-cohort repertoires was used for the roughly 130 validation repertoires, a later analysis reported.

The study's findings and limits: Cytomegalovirus association was listed for roughly 160 TCR beta chains. Subsequent analysis of the 120 or so validation repertoires found a tendency for first-cohort TCR clusters to co-occur. Specific recognition of CMV antigens was confirmed in vitro for a few chains (all CMV-associated).

TCRdb keeps only in-frame clones here, not all; method: immunoSEQ multiplex PCR. The data show approximately 76,000 clones, with roughly 94% seen just once and roughly 2.1% held by the top ten. A remark on this clone: The antigen remains undetermined.

CDR1 is LNHDA and CDR2 is SQIVND in the germline V gene (reference sequence). This CDR3 spans 11 amino acids. V was trimmed by 7 bases and J by 4 bases, leaving 4 bases between them. V usage is TRBV19 and J usage is TRBJ2-2; D not certain. This receptor was identified in a woman younger than 30 in good health and CMV-seronegative. The sequenced sample consisted of PBMCs. CDR3 protein: CASTLTGELFF. The DNA of the CDR3 is TGTGCCAGTACCCTCACCGGGGAGCTGTTTTTT.